The 32 T cell receptor beta chains listed next were all sequenced from one sample in a study of blood T cell repertoires in COVID-19. The assay was immunoSEQ multiplex PCR, and TCRdb's table has in-frame clones only and misses some. This sample yields some 380,000 clones, of which approximately 85% are seen a single time; around 2% belongs to the top ten. The sample consisted of PBMCs or T cells enriched from blood (not recorded which). The origin of the receptors is a middle-aged woman with acute COVID-19.

J is TRBJ1-4 and V is TRBV15; 7 bases fit TRBD1. Unmatched junction bases numbered 3, after V lost 0 bases and J lost 5 bases. This CDR3 spans 15 amino acids. The germline V gene encodes CDR1 LNHNV and CDR2 YYDKDF (reference sequence). The CDR3 DNA is TGTGCCACCAGCAGAGAGGGACAGCCGAATGAAAAACTGTTTTTT. It translates to CATSREGQPNEKLFF.

This chain joins TRBV7-9 and TRBJ1-1, with TRBD1 matching over 9 bases. J lost 2 bases, V lost 8 bases, and 3 bases had no gene match. In germline, CDR1 is SEHNR, CDR2 FQNEAQ (reference sequence). This CDR3 spans 13 amino acids. The CDR3 nucleotides are TGTGCCAGCGCGGACAGGGGAAACACTGAAGCTTTCTTT. It translates to CASADRGNTEAFF.

The chain is built from TRBV19 and TRBJ1-6, with D uncertain. Trimming cost V 8 bases and J 10 bases, with 18 bases left between them. The CDR3 runs 14 residues. CDR1 is LNHDA and CDR2 is SQIVND in the germline V gene (reference sequence). The CDR3 DNA is TGTGCCAGTGAGGCAACTCGGGGAGTATCACCCCTCCACTTT. The encoded protein is CASEATRGVSPLHF.

The V gene is TRBV7-9, the J gene TRBJ1-3, with D perhaps matching TRBD1 (5 bases). V was clipped by 3 bases and J by 7 bases, with 13 bases between them. The CDR3 spans 14 residues. Germline V gene sequence: CDR1 SEHNR, CDR2 FQNEAQ (reference sequence). This CDR3 is CASSFFVGGNTIYF. CDR3 in DNA: TGTGCCAGCAGCTTTTTTGTGGGGGGGAACACCATATATTTT.

The chain employs TRBV5-6 and TRBJ2-7, with 9 bases identical to TRBD1. This CDR3 has 15 amino acids. V lost 4 bases to trimming and J lost 2 bases; unmatched junction nucleotides: 7. Per the germline V gene, CDR1 is SGHDT and CDR2 is YYEEEE. For the CDR3, the DNA is TGTGCCAGCAGCGGGGACAGGGCCCTCACCTACGAGCAGTACTTC. Amino acid sequence: CASSGDRALTYEQYF.

The gene calls are TRBV10-3 and TRBJ1-2; D remains ambiguous. The ends were cut back, 0 bases at V and 5 bases at J, with 4 bases in the middle. Germline-derived CDR1 and CDR2 are ENHRY and SYGVKD. The CDR3 spans 12 residues. In DNA, the CDR3 is TGTGCCATCAGTGAGTCACTTTATGGCTACACCTTC. It yields the protein CAISESLYGYTF.

V gene TRBV5-5 combines with J gene TRBJ1-4; TRBD1 matches 7 bases. The CDR3 totals 15 residues. The V gene's germline CDR1 is SGHKS and CDR2 YYEKEE (reference sequence). J was trimmed by 7 bases and V by 0 bases; bases with no gene match: 6. The CDR3 region is CASSLEGAGGEKLFF. CDR3 in DNA: TGTGCCAGCAGCTTGGAGGGGGCTGGGGGTGAAAAACTGTTTTTT.

The chain uses TRBV21-1 and TRBJ1-1; TRBD1 is the table's D call, not checked against the DNA. TRBV21-1 is described as a pseudogene. The CDR3 loop spans 14 amino acids. CDR3 sequence: CASSFSGDACRAFF. CDR3 DNA: TGTGCCAGCAGTTTCTCAGGGGATGCTTGTCGGGCTTTCTTT.

The chain has TRBV5-5 and TRBJ1-2, with a tentative D call TRBD1 (5 bases). The length of the CDR3 is 15 residues. CDR1 SGHKS and CDR2 YYEKEE come from the germline V gene (reference sequence). Trimming took off 0 bases at V and 1 base at J, with 10 bases between the two ends. CDR3 bases: TGTGCCAGCAGCTTGGGGGGCACTATTAACTATGGCTACACCTTC. Its protein is CASSLGGTINYGYTF.

The rearrangement joins TRBV19 to TRBJ1-1; 8 nucleotides align to TRBD1. From germline, CDR1 is LNHDA and CDR2 SQIVND (reference sequence). The trim removed 7 bases at V and 5 bases at J, leaving 9 bases unmatched. The CDR3 spans 14 residues. In DNA form, the CDR3 reads TGTGCCAGTAATACTGGACAGGGAAGGACTGAAGCTTTCTTT. This codes for CASNTGQGRTEAFF.

V usage is TRBV11-3 and J usage is TRBJ2-2; 9 nucleotides agree with TRBD1. The CDR3 consists of 16 residues. Germline V gene data show CDR1 as SGHNT and CDR2 as YENEEA. The junction had 10 bases not matched to a gene; V was cut back by 4 bases and J by 7 bases. The DNA of the CDR3 is TGTGCCAGCAGCTACCAAGGGACAGGGATGGGCGGGGAGCTGTTTTTT. Translated, it gives CASSYQGTGMGGELFF.

The count of this clone is one. The rearrangement uses TRBV19 and TRBJ1-2, with TRBD1 matching over 9 bases. The CDR3 consists of 14 residues. Looked up from germline, CDR1 is LNHDA and CDR2 is SQIVND (reference sequence). Trimming took 2 bases from V and 6 from J; bases not matched to a gene: 4. CDR3 region: CASSIRGQGNGYTF. DNA of the CDR3: TGTGCCAGTAGTATAAGGGGACAGGGTAATGGCTACACCTTC.

The rearrangement links TRBV27 to TRBJ2-5, with TRBD1 matching over 8 bases. This CDR3 has 13 amino acids. The V gene's germline CDR1 is MNHEY and CDR2 SMNVEV (reference sequence). V dropped 3 bases and J dropped 4; count of bases not matched to a gene: 1. Written as DNA, the CDR3 is TGTGCCAGCAGTTTCGGACAGGGAGAGACCCAGTACTTC. Amino acid sequence: CASSFGQGETQYF.

The gene calls are TRBV6-1 and TRBJ2-5; no clear D. Germline CDR1 MNHNS, CDR2 SASEGT. This CDR3 is built from 14 residues. V was shortened by 2 bases and J by 5 bases, with 12 bases between the two germline ends. In nucleotides, the CDR3 is TGTGCCAGCAGTGAACTGTCCAGGTGGGAGACCCAGTACTTC. It translates to CASSELSRWETQYF.

For this clone: One end of the junction varies from germline; a read error may be responsible. V usage is TRBV7-9 and J usage is TRBJ1-3; 8 nucleotides match TRBD1. The CDR3 sequence is 16 residues long. Germline loops: CDR1 SEHNR, CDR2 FQNEAQ (reference sequence). In DNA, the CDR3 is TGTGCCAGCAGTCCTCCTACCGGGACAGGCGGAAAGACCATATATTTT. It specifies CASSPPTGTGGKTIYF. Full variable domain (outside the CDR3, taken from reference TRBV7-9 and TRBJ1-3): DTGVSQNPRHKITKRGQNVTFRCDPISEHNRLYWYRQTLGQGPEFLTYFQNEAQLEKSRLLSDRFSAERPKGSFSTLEIQRTEQGDSAMYLCASSPPTGTGGKTIYFGEGSWLTVV.

This chain connects TRBV5-1 to TRBJ2-7; D not resolved. The CDR3 consists of 14 residues. The V end lost 5 bases, the J end lost 2 bases, and 14 bases lay between the germline ends. CDR1 and CDR2 from the germline V gene are SGHRS and YFSETQ. The CDR3: CASSPRTSAYEQYF. The CDR3, as DNA: TGCGCCAGCAGTCCGAGAACCTCCGCCTACGAGCAGTACTTC. Drawing the rest from reference TRBV5-1 and TRBJ2-7, the complete variable domain is KAGVTQTPRYLIKTRGQQVTLSCSPISGHRSVSWYQQTPGQGLQFLFEYFSETQRNKGNFPGRFSGRQFSNSRSEMNVSTLELGDSALYLCASSPRTSAYEQYFGPGTRLTVT.

This clone has a handful of counts. The chain is built from TRBV9 and TRBJ1-2; D is undetermined. Germline-derived CDR1 and CDR2 are SGDLS and YYNGEE. V dropped 7 bases and J dropped 4 bases, with 11 bases sitting between them. The CDR3 contains 12 residues. For the CDR3, the DNA is TGTGCCAGCGCAGGAGGGTTCTATGGCTACACCTTC. As protein: CASAGGFYGYTF.

The V gene is TRBV5-1, the J gene TRBJ2-3; tentative D call: TRBD2 (6 bases). Germline CDR1 is SGHRS and CDR2 is YFSETQ. The CDR3 runs to 15 residues. Trimming stripped 5 bases from V and 6 bases from J, with 19 bases between. CDR3 region: CASRASEVYGDTQYF. CDR3 in DNA: TGCGCCAGCAGGGCTAGCGAGGTGTACGGGGATACGCAGTATTTT.

The sample holds one count of this clone. The genes are TRBV18 and TRBJ2-1; D may be TRBD2 (5 bases). The CDR3 has 13 residues. Germline-derived CDR1 and CDR2 are KGHSH and LQKENI. V dropped 4 bases and J dropped 7 bases, with 11 bases sitting between them. CDR3 sequence (DNA): TGTGCCAGCTCACGGACTCTTTTTAATGAGCAGTTCTTC. It is translated as CASSRTLFNEQFF.

The chain has TRBV29-1 and TRBJ1-2; TRBD1 agrees at 8 bases. With V trimmed by 6 bases and J by 0 bases, 3 bases remained unmatched. Looked up from germline, CDR1 is SQVTM and CDR2 is ANQGSEA. This CDR3 has 13 residues. In DNA, the CDR3 is TGCAGCGTGCTGGACAGGGCTAACTATGGCTACACCTTC. It is translated as CSVLDRANYGYTF.

This clone was counted once. The rearrangement uses TRBV20-1 and TRBJ1-6; the D is unclear. The V end was cut by 3 bases, the J end by 14 bases, with 11 bases between. The germline V gene encodes CDR1 DFQATT and CDR2 SNEGSKA (reference sequence). The CDR3 is 11 amino acids. The DNA of the CDR3 is TGCAGTGCTAGCGGGGATCTCACCCTCCACTTT. Protein: CSASGDLTLHF.

The rearrangement links TRBV10-2 to TRBJ2-1; D is perhaps TRBD2 (5 bases). This CDR3 has 11 amino acids. Germline V gene data show CDR1 as WSHSY and CDR2 as SAAADI. With 7 bases removed from V and 8 bases from J, the gap between germline ends came to 9 bases. CDR3 loop: CASMAGDEQFF. Here the CDR3 DNA reads TGCGCCAGCATGGCGGGTGATGAGCAGTTCTTC.

The J gene is TRBJ2-2, the V gene TRBV9; 12 bases align to TRBD2. After removal of 4 bases from V and 2 bases from J, the junction contained 6 bases not matched to a gene. Germline CDR1 SGDLS, CDR2 YYNGEE. The CDR3 has 17 amino acids. CDR3 in amino acids: CASSLGLAGLNTGELFF. The CDR3 bases are TGTGCCAGCAGCCTAGGACTAGCGGGGCTAAACACCGGGGAGCTGTTTTTT.

J is TRBJ1-5 and V is TRBV7-2; D might be TRBD1 (5 bases). V gave up 4 bases and J gave up 2 bases, with 12 bases separating them. CDR1 and CDR2 (germline): SGHTA, FQGNSA. This CDR3 has 15 residues. The CDR3 loop reads CASSSGRVRNQPQHF. The CDR3 coding sequence is TGTGCCAGCAGCTCTGGCAGGGTCCGCAATCAGCCCCAGCATTTT.

The chain employs TRBV19 and TRBJ1-2, with 7 positions matching TRBD1. The CDR3 contains 14 residues. Germline CDR1 and CDR2: LNHDA and SQIVND (reference sequence). J lost 1 base, V lost 9 bases, and 8 bases had no gene match. The CDR3 DNA reads as TGTGCCAGCCGCACTCGGGACAGTAACTATGGCTACACCTTC. Its protein product is CASRTRDSNYGYTF.

The table lists this clone with a few counts. J is TRBJ2-1 and V is TRBV2, with TRBD2 as a possible D gene (6 bases). Germline-derived CDR1 and CDR2 are SNHLY and FYNNEI. The CDR3 totals 13 residues. V lost 5 bases, J lost 8 bases, and 13 bases lay in between. The CDR3 nucleotides are TGTGCCAGCAGTAGTGGAGGGGTGGATGAGCAGTTCTTC. Translating gives CASSSGGVDEQFF.

This clone was found once. The chain has TRBV18 and TRBJ1-2; 9 bases agree with TRBD1. There are 17 residues in the CDR3. Per germline, CDR1 KGHSH and CDR2 LQKENI. Trimming cost V 1 base and J 1 base; bases outside gene matches: 7. The CDR3 is CASSPLTPGQGNYGYTF. CDR3 bases: TGTGCCAGCTCACCACTTACCCCGGGACAGGGTAACTATGGCTACACCTTC. The full variable domain, with the rest looked up from reference TRBV18 and TRBJ1-2, is NAGVMQNPRHLVRRRGQEARLRCSPMKGHSHVYWYRQLPEEGLKFMVYLQKENIIDESGMPKERFSAEFPKEGPSILRIQQVVRGDSAAYFCASSPLTPGQGNYGYTFGSGTRLTVV.

The rearrangement joins TRBV21-1 to TRBJ1-2; no DNA check was done on the table's D call, TRBD1. TRBV21-1 is reported as a pseudogene. CDR3 size: 14 residues. For the CDR3, the DNA is TGTGCCAGCAACGGACAGGTTACTCGCTATGGCTACACCTTC. Its protein is CASNGQVTRYGYTF.

This clone was counted between two and nine times. V and J are TRBV28 and TRBJ2-1; a possible D gene is TRBD1 (6 bases). Germline CDR1 MDHEN, CDR2 SYDVKM. The CDR3 sequence is 17 residues long. V was pared by 5 bases and J by 0 bases, with 17 bases between. In nucleotides, the CDR3 is TGTGCCAGCAGTCACCCCAGGGGCAGCGGCTCCTACAATGAGCAGTTCTTC. This encodes CASSHPRGSGSYNEQFF.

This clone was observed a single time. This rearrangement joins TRBV2 to TRBJ1-4; no definite D call. The germline V gene encodes CDR1 SNHLY and CDR2 FYNNEI. This CDR3 has 14 amino acids. Trimming removed 2 bases from V and 7 bases from J, with 11 bases in between. The CDR3: CASSENQSGEKLFF. CDR3 in DNA: TGTGCCAGCAGTGAAAACCAGTCGGGTGAAAAACTGTTTTTT.

The J gene is TRBJ1-1, the V gene TRBV5-6; 8 bases agree with TRBD1. V lost 5 bases, J lost 4 bases, and 10 bases stayed unmatched. There are 15 residues in the CDR3. CDR1 and CDR2 (germline): SGHDT, YYEEEE. The CDR3 sequence is CASRGTGGGSTEAFF. The CDR3 region has the DNA TGTGCCAGCAGGGGGACAGGAGGAGGATCCACTGAAGCTTTCTTT.

This chain connects TRBV7-6 to TRBJ2-3, with TRBD1 as a possible D gene (6 bases). Germline-derived CDR1 and CDR2 are SGHVS and FNYEAQ. This CDR3 region has 14 residues. V was trimmed by 3 bases and J by 3 bases, leaving 10 bases between them. The CDR3 nucleotides read TGTGCCAGCAGCTTTAACAGGGCGACAGATACGCAGTATTTT. Protein: CASSFNRATDTQYF.